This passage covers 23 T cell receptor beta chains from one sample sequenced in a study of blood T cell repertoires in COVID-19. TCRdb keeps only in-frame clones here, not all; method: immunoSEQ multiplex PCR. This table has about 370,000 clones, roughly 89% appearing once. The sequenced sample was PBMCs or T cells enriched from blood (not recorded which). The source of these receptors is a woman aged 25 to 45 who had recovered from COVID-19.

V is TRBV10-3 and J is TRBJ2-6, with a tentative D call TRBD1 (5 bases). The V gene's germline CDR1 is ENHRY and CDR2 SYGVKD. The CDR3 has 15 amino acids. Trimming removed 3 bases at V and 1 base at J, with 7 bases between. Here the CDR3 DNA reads TGTGCCATCAGTGACGGACAATCTGGGGCCAACGTCCTGACTTTC. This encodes CAISDGQSGANVLTF.

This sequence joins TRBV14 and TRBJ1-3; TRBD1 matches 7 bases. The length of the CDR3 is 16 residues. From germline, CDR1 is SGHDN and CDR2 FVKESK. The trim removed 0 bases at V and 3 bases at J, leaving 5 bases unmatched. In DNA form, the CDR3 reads TGTGCCAGCAGCCAAGAGGAGGGGGCCATTGGAAACACCATATATTTT. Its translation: CASSQEEGAIGNTIYF.

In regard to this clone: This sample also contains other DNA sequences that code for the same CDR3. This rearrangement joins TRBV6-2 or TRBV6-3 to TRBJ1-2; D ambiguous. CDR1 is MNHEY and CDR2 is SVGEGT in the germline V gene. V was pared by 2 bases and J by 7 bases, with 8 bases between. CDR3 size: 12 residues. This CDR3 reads CASSYELRGYTF. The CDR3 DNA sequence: TGTGCCAGCAGTTACGAGTTGCGTGGCTACACCTTC.

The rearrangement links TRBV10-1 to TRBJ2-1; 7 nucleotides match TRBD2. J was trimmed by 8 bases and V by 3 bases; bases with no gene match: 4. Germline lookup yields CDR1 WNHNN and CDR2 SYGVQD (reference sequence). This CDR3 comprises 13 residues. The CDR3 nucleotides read TGCGCCAGCAGTGAAGCAGCGGGACATGAGCAGTTCTTC. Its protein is CASSEAAGHEQFF.

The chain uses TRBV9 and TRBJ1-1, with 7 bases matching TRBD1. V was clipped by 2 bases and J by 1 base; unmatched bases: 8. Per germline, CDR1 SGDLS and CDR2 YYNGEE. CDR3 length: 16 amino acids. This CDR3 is CASSVDYRGSNTEAFF. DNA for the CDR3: TGTGCCAGCAGCGTGGATTACAGGGGATCGAACACTGAAGCTTTCTTT.

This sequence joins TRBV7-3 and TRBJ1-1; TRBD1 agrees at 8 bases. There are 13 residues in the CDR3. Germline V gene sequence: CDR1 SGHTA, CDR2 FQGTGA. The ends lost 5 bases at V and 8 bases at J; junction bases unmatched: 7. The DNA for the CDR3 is TGTGCCAGCAGCCCAGGGGGCAGGCCCGAAGCTTTCTTT. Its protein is CASSPGGRPEAFF.

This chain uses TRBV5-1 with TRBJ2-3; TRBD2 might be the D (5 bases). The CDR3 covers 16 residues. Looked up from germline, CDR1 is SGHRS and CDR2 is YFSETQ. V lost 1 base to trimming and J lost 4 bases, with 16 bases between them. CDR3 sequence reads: CASSLISAGGSDTQYF. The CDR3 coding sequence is TGCGCCAGCAGCTTGATTTCAGCAGGAGGTTCAGATACGCAGTATTTT.

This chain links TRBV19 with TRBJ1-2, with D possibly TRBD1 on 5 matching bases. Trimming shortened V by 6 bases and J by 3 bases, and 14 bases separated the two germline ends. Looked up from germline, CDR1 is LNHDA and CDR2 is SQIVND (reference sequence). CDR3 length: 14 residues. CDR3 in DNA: TGTGCCAGTAGCCGGGACTCATCTTACTATGGCTACACCTTC. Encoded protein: CASSRDSSYYGYTF. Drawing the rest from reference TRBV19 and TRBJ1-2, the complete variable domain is DGGITQSPKYLFRKEGQNVTLSCEQNLNHDAMYWYRQDPGQGLRLIYYSQIVNDFQKGDIAEGYSVSREKKESFPLTVTSAQKNPTAFYLCASSRDSSYYGYTFGSGTRLTVV.

The CDR3 loop is CASSFIEGELFF. In nucleotides, the CDR3 is TGTGCCAGCAGCTTTATCGAGGGGGAACTGTTTTTT. The V gene is TRBV5-8, the J gene TRBJ1-4; possible D gene TRBD1, 6 bases. In germline, CDR1 is SGHTS, CDR2 YDEGEE. The CDR3 totals 12 residues. Trimming shortened V by 2 bases and J by 12 bases, and 11 bases separated the two germline ends.

The CDR3 DNA reads as TGCGCCAGCAGTGCCCGTCTAGCGGAAGGCGGGGATACGCAGTATTTT. This sequence encodes CASSARLAEGGDTQYF. The chain uses TRBV10-1 and TRBJ2-3; 7 bases align to TRBD2. CDR1 and CDR2 (germline): WNHNN, SYGVQD (reference sequence). The CDR3 runs to 16 residues. With V trimmed by 4 bases and J by 6 bases, 13 bases remained unmatched.

The CDR3 spells CASQRIGWQFNEQFF. The CDR3 nucleotides are TGTGCCAGCCAGAGGATTGGATGGCAGTTCAATGAGCAGTTCTTC. The J gene is TRBJ2-1, the V gene TRBV28; unclear D gene. Looked up from germline, CDR1 is MDHEN and CDR2 is SYDVKM. The CDR3 sequence is 15 residues long. V dropped 8 bases and J dropped 6 bases, with 20 bases sitting between them.

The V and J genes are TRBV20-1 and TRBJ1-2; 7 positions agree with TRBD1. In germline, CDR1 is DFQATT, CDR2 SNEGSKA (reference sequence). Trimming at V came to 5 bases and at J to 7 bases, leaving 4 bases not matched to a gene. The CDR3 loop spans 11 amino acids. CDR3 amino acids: CSALQGSGYTF. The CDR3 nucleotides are TGCAGTGCTTTACAGGGGAGTGGCTACACCTTC.

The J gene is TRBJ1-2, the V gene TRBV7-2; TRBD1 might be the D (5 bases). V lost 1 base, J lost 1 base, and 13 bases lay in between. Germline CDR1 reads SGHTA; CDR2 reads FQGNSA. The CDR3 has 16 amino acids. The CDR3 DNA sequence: TGTGCCAGCAGCTTAGTATTCGGGGGGTTTAACTATGGCTACACCTTC. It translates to CASSLVFGGFNYGYTF. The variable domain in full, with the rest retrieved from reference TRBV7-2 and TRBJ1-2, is GAGVSQSPSNKVTEKGKDVELRCDPISGHTALYWYRQSLGQGLEFLIYFQGNSAPDKSGLPSDRFSAERTGGSVSTLTIQRTQQEDSAVYLCASSLVFGGFNYGYTFGSGTRLTVV.

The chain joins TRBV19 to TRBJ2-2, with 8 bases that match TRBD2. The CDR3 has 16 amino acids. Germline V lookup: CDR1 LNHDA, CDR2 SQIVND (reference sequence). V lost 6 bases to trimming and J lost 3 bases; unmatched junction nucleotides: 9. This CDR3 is CASRIPGGRYTGELFF. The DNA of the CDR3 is TGTGCCAGTAGAATCCCGGGGGGGCGGTACACCGGGGAGCTGTTTTTT.

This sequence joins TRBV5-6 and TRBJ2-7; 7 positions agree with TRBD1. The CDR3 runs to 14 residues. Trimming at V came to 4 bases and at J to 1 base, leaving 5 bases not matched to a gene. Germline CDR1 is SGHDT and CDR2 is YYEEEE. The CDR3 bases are TGTGCCAGCAGCGGGGACAGTTGGTCCTACGAGCAGTACTTC. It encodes CASSGDSWSYEQYF. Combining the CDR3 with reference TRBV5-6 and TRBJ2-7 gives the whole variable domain DAGVTQSPTHLIKTRGQQVTLRCSPKSGHDTVSWYQQALGQGPQFIFQYYEEEERQRGNFPDRFSGHQFPNYSSELNVNALLLGDSALYLCASSGDSWSYEQYFGPGTRLTVT.

The CDR3 coding sequence is TGTGCCAGTAGGAGGGGACAGGGGGTCACTGAAGCTTTCTTT. Protein product: CASRRGQGVTEAFF. The chain couples TRBV19 to TRBJ1-1; 11 bases align to TRBD1. Germline values: CDR1 LNHDA, CDR2 SQIVND (reference sequence). The length of the CDR3 is 14 residues. Unmatched junction bases numbered 4, after V lost 6 bases and J lost 4 bases. Drawing the rest from reference TRBV19 and TRBJ1-1, the complete variable domain is DGGITQSPKYLFRKEGQNVTLSCEQNLNHDAMYWYRQDPGQGLRLIYYSQIVNDFQKGDIAEGYSVSREKKESFPLTVTSAQKNPTAFYLCASRRGQGVTEAFFGQGTRLTVV.

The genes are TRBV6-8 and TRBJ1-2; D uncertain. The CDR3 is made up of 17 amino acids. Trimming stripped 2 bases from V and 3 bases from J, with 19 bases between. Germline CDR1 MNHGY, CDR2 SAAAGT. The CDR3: CASSYPLRRPGYYGYTF. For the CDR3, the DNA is TGTGCCAGCAGTTACCCCTTACGACGGCCGGGATACTATGGCTACACCTTC.

This chain's CDR3 is CASSQGQGVREKLFF. For the CDR3, the DNA is TGCGCCAGCAGTCAGGGACAGGGCGTGAGGGAAAAACTGTTTTTT. J is TRBJ1-4 and V is TRBV5-1, with 9 positions matching TRBD1. Trimming cost V 5 bases and J 8 bases; bases outside gene matches: 10. The CDR3 covers 15 residues. Germline lookup yields CDR1 SGHRS and CDR2 YFSETQ.

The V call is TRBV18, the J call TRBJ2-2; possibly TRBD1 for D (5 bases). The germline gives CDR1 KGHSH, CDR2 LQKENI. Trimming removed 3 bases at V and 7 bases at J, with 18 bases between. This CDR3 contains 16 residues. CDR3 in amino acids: CASSPFAKGKDGELFF. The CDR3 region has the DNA TGTGCCAGCTCACCCTTCGCGAAGGGGAAGGACGGGGAGCTGTTTTTT. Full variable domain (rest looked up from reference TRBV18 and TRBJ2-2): NAGVMQNPRHLVRRRGQEARLRCSPMKGHSHVYWYRQLPEEGLKFMVYLQKENIIDESGMPKERFSAEFPKEGPSILRIQQVVRGDSAAYFCASSPFAKGKDGELFFGEGSRLTVL.

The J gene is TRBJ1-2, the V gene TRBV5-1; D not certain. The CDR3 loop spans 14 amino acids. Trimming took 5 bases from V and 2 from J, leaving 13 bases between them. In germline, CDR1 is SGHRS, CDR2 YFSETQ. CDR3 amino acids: CASSHQATNYGYTF. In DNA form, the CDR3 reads TGCGCCAGCAGTCATCAAGCTACGAACTATGGCTACACCTTC.

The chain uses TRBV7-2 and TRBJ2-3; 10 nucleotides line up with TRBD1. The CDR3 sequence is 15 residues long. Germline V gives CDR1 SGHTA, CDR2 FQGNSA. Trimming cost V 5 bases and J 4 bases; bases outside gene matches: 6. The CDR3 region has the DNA TGTGCCAGCAGCCAGGGACAGGGGTGGGCAGATACGCAGTATTTT. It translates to CASSQGQGWADTQYF.

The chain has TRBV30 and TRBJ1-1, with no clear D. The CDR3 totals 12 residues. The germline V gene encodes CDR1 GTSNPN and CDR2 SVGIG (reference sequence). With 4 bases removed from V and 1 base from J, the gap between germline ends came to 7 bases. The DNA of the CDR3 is TGTGCCTGGAAAGGAGGGAACACTGAAGCTTTCTTT. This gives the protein CAWKGGNTEAFF.

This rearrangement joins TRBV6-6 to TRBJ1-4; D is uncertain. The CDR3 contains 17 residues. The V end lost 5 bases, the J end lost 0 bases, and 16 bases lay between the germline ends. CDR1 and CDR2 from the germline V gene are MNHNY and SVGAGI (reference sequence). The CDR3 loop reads CASSPGMTLSTNEKLFF. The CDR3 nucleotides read TGTGCCAGCAGTCCGGGAATGACACTTTCAACTAATGAAAAACTGTTTTTT.